A selection of T cell receptor beta chains follows, all from one sample in a study of blood T cell repertoires in COVID-19. Sequenced by immunoSEQ multiplex PCR; TCRdb stores in-frame clones only, minus some. The sample lists fewer than 150,000 clones; approximately 87% were seen once. What was sequenced was peripheral blood. The receptors here all came from a woman in her 40s with acute or convalescent COVID-19. The CDR3 runs from the conserved cysteine through the conserved F or W. D genes are given only for firm matches. Expanded clones get a size class; other rows say once, few or many, or leave the size out.

d_gene: TRBD1
j_gene: TRBJ1-5
abundance: .
v_gene: TRBV18
CDR3nt: TGTGCCAGCTCACCGGGACAGGGGCCTAATCAGCCCCAGCATTTT
CDR3aa: CASSPGQGPNQPQHF

d_gene: .
j_gene: TRBJ1-3
abundance: .
v_gene: TRBV2
CDR3nt: TGTGCCAGCAGTGACGGGGGGGGTGGAAACACCATATATTTT
CDR3aa: CASSDGGGGNTIYF

d_gene: TRBD2
j_gene: TRBJ2-1
abundance: .
v_gene: TRBV4-3
CDR3nt: TGCGCCAGCAGCCAAGATTGGCGGGAGACCTACAATGAGCAGTTCTTC
CDR3aa: CASSQDWRETYNEQFF

d_gene: TRBD1
j_gene: TRBJ1-2
abundance: .
v_gene: TRBV24-1
CDR3nt: TGTGCCACCAGTGATGGGGACAGGGCCCCTAACTATGGCTACACCTTC
CDR3aa: CATSDGDRAPNYGYTF

d_gene: .
j_gene: TRBJ1-2
abundance: .
v_gene: TRBV18
CDR3nt: TGTGCCAGCTCACCAGGGGCCGCCCCTAACTATGGCTACACCTTC
CDR3aa: CASSPGAAPNYGYTF

d_gene: .
j_gene: TRBJ1-1
abundance: .
v_gene: TRBV5-8
CDR3nt: TGTGCCAGCAGCTTGGACAGGGAGAACACTGAAGCTTTCTTT
CDR3aa: CASSLDRENTEAFF

d_gene: TRBD1
j_gene: TRBJ1-2
abundance: .
v_gene: TRBV5-4
CDR3nt: TGTGCCAGCAGCTTAGGAACAGGGGATGGCTACACCTTC
CDR3aa: CASSLGTGDGYTF

d_gene: TRBD1
j_gene: TRBJ1-4
abundance: .
v_gene: TRBV10-3
CDR3nt: TGTGCCATTGGGACAGGGGGAGAAAAACTGTTTTTT
CDR3aa: CAIGTGGEKLFF

d_gene: TRBD1
j_gene: TRBJ1-4
abundance: .
v_gene: TRBV3-1/TRBV3-2
CDR3nt: TGTGCCAGCAGTCACATGGGACAGGGGACCGAAAAACTGTTTTTT
CDR3aa: CASSHMGQGTEKLFF

d_gene: .
j_gene: TRBJ1-4
abundance: .
v_gene: TRBV11-2
CDR3nt: TGTGCCAGCAGCTTAGATAGTGGGGGGGCCAAAAAACTGTTTTTT
CDR3aa: CASSLDSGGAKKLFF

d_gene: .
j_gene: TRBJ1-1
abundance: .
v_gene: TRBV27
CDR3nt: TGTGCCAGCAGTCCCCTCCTGGGGGGGGCCACTGAAGCTTTCTTT
CDR3aa: CASSPLLGGATEAFF

d_gene: .
j_gene: TRBJ2-7
abundance: .
v_gene: TRBV19
CDR3nt: TGTGCCAGTAGTCCCAAGGGACACACTCCGGGGACTAAAACCTACGAGCAGTACTTC
CDR3aa: CASSPKGHTPGTKTYEQYF

d_gene: TRBD2
j_gene: TRBJ2-3
abundance: .
v_gene: TRBV6-1
CDR3nt: TGTGCCAGCAGTGAGAGTCCTCTAGCGGGAGTTGTAGGTAGCACAGATACGCAGTATTTT
CDR3aa: CASSESPLAGVVGSTDTQYF

d_gene: TRBD1
j_gene: TRBJ2-1
abundance: once
v_gene: TRBV4-3
CDR3nt: TGCGCCAGCAGCAAAAGAGAGGGACAGGTAAACGGAAATGAGCAGTTCTTC
CDR3aa: CASSKREGQVNGNEQFF

d_gene: .
j_gene: TRBJ1-2
abundance: once
v_gene: TRBV13
CDR3nt: TGTGCCAGCAGCCTGAGAGGGCGCGGCTACACCTTC
CDR3aa: CASSLRGRGYTF

d_gene: .
j_gene: TRBJ1-3
abundance: .
v_gene: TRBV29-1
CDR3nt: TGCAGCGTTGCGCCGCGAGTAGTCTCTGGAAACACCATATATTTT
CDR3aa: CSVAPRVVSGNTIYF

d_gene: TRBD1
j_gene: TRBJ1-5
abundance: .
v_gene: TRBV19
CDR3nt: TGTGCCAGTAGTATACCCCTCCAGGGGGCGGGCAATCAGCCCCAGCATTTT
CDR3aa: CASSIPLQGAGNQPQHF

d_gene: .
j_gene: TRBJ1-2
abundance: .
v_gene: TRBV7-3
CDR3nt: TGTGCCAGCAGCCCCCAGGTTTCTAACTATGGCTACACCTTC
CDR3aa: CASSPQVSNYGYTF

d_gene: .
j_gene: TRBJ1-1
abundance: .
v_gene: TRBV6-2/TRBV6-3
CDR3nt: TGTGCCAGCAGTTACCCAGGGTGGGAGAACACTGAAGCTTTCTTT
CDR3aa: CASSYPGWENTEAFF

d_gene: .
j_gene: TRBJ2-7
abundance: once
v_gene: TRBV10-3
CDR3nt: TGTGCCATCAGTGACCAATACGAGCAGTACTTC
CDR3aa: CAISDQYEQYF

d_gene: TRBD1
j_gene: TRBJ1-1
abundance: .
v_gene: TRBV5-4
CDR3nt: TGTGCCAGCAGCTTGTCCAGGGGGGCGAAACGAGCTTTCTTT
CDR3aa: CASSLSRGAKRAFF

d_gene: TRBD1
j_gene: TRBJ1-5
abundance: .
v_gene: TRBV7-9
CDR3nt: TGTGCCAGCAGCTTGGCAGGGGGCAAGTCCCAGCATTTT
CDR3aa: CASSLAGGKSQHF

d_gene: TRBD1
j_gene: TRBJ2-1
abundance: .
v_gene: TRBV7-4
CDR3nt: TGTGCCAGCAGTCACCGGGACAGGAACTCTAATGAGCAGTTCTTC
CDR3aa: CASSHRDRNSNEQFF

d_gene: TRBD1
j_gene: TRBJ1-5
abundance: .
v_gene: TRBV4-1
CDR3nt: TGCGCCAGCAGCCCACGACAGGGTGATCAGCCCCAGCATTTT
CDR3aa: CASSPRQGDQPQHF

d_gene: .
j_gene: TRBJ2-2
abundance: once
v_gene: TRBV11-3
CDR3nt: TGTGCCAGCAGCTTTGGAGAGGAGCTGTTTTTT
CDR3aa: CASSFGEELFF

d_gene: TRBD1
j_gene: TRBJ2-7
abundance: .
v_gene: TRBV30
CDR3nt: TGTGCCTCGAAGGCAGGGGGCGGCTACGAGCAGTACTTC
CDR3aa: CASKAGGGYEQYF

d_gene: TRBD1
j_gene: TRBJ2-2
abundance: once
v_gene: TRBV18
CDR3nt: TGTGCCAGCTCACCACAACCCAGGGGGACCGGGGAGCTGTTTTTT
CDR3aa: CASSPQPRGTGELFF